This T cell receptor (beta chain) is drawn from a study of T cells after yellow fever vaccination (dated by TCRdb to between 2018 and 2020). General notes on the study: Libraries from fractions with low cell numbers were prepared with the SMART-Seq v4 Ultra Low Input RNA kit. To track T-cell clones before and after primary and booster YFV17D yellow fever vaccination, bulk TCR alpha and beta repertoires were sequenced longitudinally. Two healthy male donors, one aged 18 to 30 and one aged 30 to 40 years, made up the cohort. Blood samples were taken at several timepoints before and after primary and secondary immunization, and bulk PBMC replicates and cell subsets were isolated. On the study overall, not on this receptor specifically: Most clones expanded after primary vaccination (around 97% of CD4 and roughly 90% of CD8) were re-detected after the booster, suggesting that broad memory maintenance occurred. A small share of clonotypes was detected in both CD4 and CD8 compartments, with the overlap likely arising from convergent recombination. Because the study included only a couple of donors, the extent to which the findings can be generalized is limited. Compared with the primary T-cell response, the secondary T-cell response was faster but weaker, reaching its peak on day 5 rather than on day 15. Because abundant contaminating clonotypes from the bulk population could be contained in FACS-sorted repertoires, computational filtering was required.

The treatment or condition tag for this specimen amounts to: live attenuated yellow fever vaccine strain. Two biological replicates of bulk PBMCs were collected at each blood-draw timepoint. PBMCs were isolated from peripheral blood using a standard Ficoll-Paque protocol. TriZol was used to extract RNA from bulk PBMCs, from CD4 and CD8 fractions, and from dextramer-positive and dextramer-negative fractions. This clonotype has more than one count but fewer than ten. Its binding antigen is unknown. No quality values exist for individual bases; no much larger clone is one base distant. Sequences SGDLS (CDR1) and YYNGEE (CDR2) are obtained from the germline V gene. The CDR3 spans 16 residues, from the cysteine through the phenylalanine. Only the CDR3 DNA is retained, 48 bases long and in frame from the first base. Trimming at the junction amounts to 4 bases on V and 5 bases on J, and the germline ends lie 21 bases apart.

TCR cDNA was synthesized by 5'RACE template switching, which introduced a universal primer site and unique molecular identifiers. Priming of cDNA synthesis was performed from both the TCR alpha and TCR beta constant segments. Library amplification used two PCR steps, and the second PCR step added sample barcodes and sequencing adapters. Sequencing of libraries was done on Illumina HiSeq 2500 (2x100 bp) or NovaSeq (2x150 bp). Under the source paper's analysis protocol: Reads were demultiplexed and collapsed into UMI consensus sequences with MIGEC, and V(D)J alignment was performed with MiXCR. Clonotypes responding to the vaccine were identified with edgeR on replicate PBMC samples, with the criteria of FDR below 0.01 and a log2 fold change above 5 up to day 15. Each bulk clonotype received a CD4 or CD8 identity based on whether the sequenced CD4 or CD8 repertoire contained that clonotype at higher abundance. TCRdb reprocessing: public reads trimmed at Q25 with fastp, clones called with MiXCR, in-frame beta chains kept. Here each entry gathers all rows of one CDR3 protein and keeps the most common genes and DNA. These V and J calls rely on TCRdb rather than the paper's analysis. The sample profile shows a few hundred thousand distinct CDR3 sequences; 15% to 20% of them were found once. Of the sample, about 13% is held by the ten largest clones.

The V gene is TRBV9 and the J gene is TRBJ2-5, with the D assignment possibly TRBD1 or TRBD2, given 5 matching bases for each. This TCR came from a man aged 25 to 45 who received the YFV17D yellow fever vaccine. This specimen consisted of PBMCs, obtained 15 days after the yellow fever booster vaccination. The nucleotide sequence reads as follows: TGTGCCAGCAGCCTTGAGGGGCAGGCGTTTGGGGAGACCCAGTACTTC. Translation gives CASSLEGQAFGETQYF.